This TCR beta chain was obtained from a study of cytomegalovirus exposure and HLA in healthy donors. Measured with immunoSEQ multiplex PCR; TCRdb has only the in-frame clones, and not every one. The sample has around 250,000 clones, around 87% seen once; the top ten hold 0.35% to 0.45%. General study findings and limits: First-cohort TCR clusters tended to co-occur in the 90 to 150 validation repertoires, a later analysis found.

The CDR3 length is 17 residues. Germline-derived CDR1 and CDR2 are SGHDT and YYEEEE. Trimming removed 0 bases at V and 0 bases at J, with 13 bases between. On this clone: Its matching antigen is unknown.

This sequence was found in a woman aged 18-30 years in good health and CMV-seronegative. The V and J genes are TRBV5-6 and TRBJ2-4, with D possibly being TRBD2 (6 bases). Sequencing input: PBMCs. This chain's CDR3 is CASSLAETGLAKNIQYF. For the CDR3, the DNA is TGTGCCAGCAGCTTGGCGGAGACGGGACTAGCCAAAAACATTCAGTACTTC.